The rows below give T cell receptor beta chains drawn from one sample of a study of cytotoxic CD8 clonotypes in ibrutinib-treated CLL. Only in-frame clones appear in the TCRdb table, and some are missing; sequencing was by immunoSEQ multiplex PCR. This table holds fewer than 90,000 clones, around 65% found once. Sample: PBMCs, taken after 12 months of ibrutinib treatment. The receptors were sampled from a human donor with chronic lymphocytic leukemia. The CDR3 runs from the conserved cysteine through the conserved F or W. Each record gives: J gene, D gene, clone size, V gene, CDR3 protein, CDR3 DNA. The D gene is left open where the match is weak. The size field is filled for only some rows; it gives once, few, many or a size class.

>TRBJ2-1|NA|NA|TRBV6-6
CASSYPYNEQFF
TGTGCCAGCAGTTATCCCTACAATGAGCAGTTCTTC
>TRBJ2-5|TRBD2|NA|TRBV10-2
CASREAGTKETQYF
TGCGCCAGCAGAGAGGCCGGGACTAAAGAGACCCAGTACTTC
>TRBJ1-5|TRBD1|NA|TRBV4-2
CASSQGTGVQPQHF
TGTGCCAGCAGCCAAGGGACAGGGGTTCAGCCCCAGCATTTT
>TRBJ1-6|NA|few|TRBV11-2
CASSLGGEGNSPLHF
TGTGCCAGCAGCTTAGGAGGGGAGGGGAATTCACCCCTCCACTTT
>TRBJ1-6|NA|few|TRBV28
CASGDAGGLRSPLHF
TGTGCCAGCGGGGACGCAGGAGGGCTTCGATCACCCCTCCACTTT
>TRBJ1-2|TRBD1|NA|TRBV27
CASSLGTGVRYGYTF
TGTGCCAGCAGTTTAGGGACAGGGGTACGCTATGGCTACACCTTC
>TRBJ1-5|NA|few|TRBV6-6
CASSRRLSDSNQPQHF
TGTGCCAGCAGCCGAAGGTTATCCGATAGCAATCAGCCCCAGCATTTT
>TRBJ2-6|NA|NA|TRBV21-1
CASCGLSGANVLTF
TGTGCCAGCTGCGGGCTTTCTGGGGCCAACGTCCTGACTTTC
>TRBJ1-6|NA|NA|TRBV7-8
CASSLVVRSINSPLHF
TGTGCCAGCAGCTTAGTGGTTCGCAGTATCAATTCACCCCTCCACTTT
>TRBJ2-2|NA|few|TRBV19
CASSLQNTGELFF
TGTGCCAGTAGTCTGCAGAACACCGGGGAGCTGTTTTTT
>TRBJ2-5|NA|NA|TRBV6-5
CASRVGEETQYF
TGTGCCAGCAGAGTCGGAGAAGAGACCCAGTACTTC
>TRBJ1-1|NA|NA|TRBV15
CATSRDQGTEAFF
TGTGCCACCAGCAGAGATCAAGGCACTGAAGCTTTCTTT
>TRBJ1-1|NA|NA|TRBV6-1
CASSDLRGRGTEAFF
TGTGCCAGCAGTGATCTGCGGGGAAGGGGCACTGAAGCTTTCTTT
>TRBJ2-7|TRBD1|NA|TRBV11-2
CASSSQPGQGAYEQYF
TGTGCCAGCAGCTCCCAACCGGGACAGGGGGCCTACGAGCAGTACTTC
>TRBJ1-2|NA|NA|TRBV10-1
CASTPNFRVDYGYTF
TGCGCCAGCACCCCGAATTTCAGAGTTGACTATGGCTACACCTTC
>TRBJ2-7|TRBD1|few|TRBV27
CASRGQGLYEQYF
TGTGCCAGCAGGGGACAGGGACTCTACGAGCAGTACTTC
>TRBJ2-7|TRBD1|NA|TRBV10-2
CASSMDREEQYF
TGCGCCAGCAGTATGGACAGGGAAGAGCAGTACTTC
>TRBJ1-5|NA|NA|TRBV30
CAWSVLGFSNQPQHF
TGTGCCTGGAGTGTCTTGGGCTTTAGCAATCAGCCCCAGCATTTT
>TRBJ1-1|TRBD1|few|TRBV9
CASSASGTGVTEAFF
TGTGCCAGCAGCGCCTCCGGGACAGGGGTCACTGAAGCTTTCTTT
>TRBJ1-6|NA|NA|TRBV19
CASTVRRSYNSPLHF
TGTGCCAGTACCGTCAGGCGCTCCTATAATTCACCCCTCCACTTT
>TRBJ2-5|NA|few|TRBV18
CASSPQETQYF
TGTGCCAGCTCACCGCAAGAGACCCAGTACTTC
>TRBJ1-2|NA|few|TRBV13
CASSLPPNSGRAF
TGTGCCAGCAGCCTCCCACCCAACTCGGGCAGGGCCTTC
>TRBJ1-1|NA|NA|TRBV18
CASSTGGPTEAFF
TGTGCCAGCTCTACCGGAGGACCCACTGAAGCTTTCTTT
>TRBJ2-2|NA|NA|TRBV19
CASSTLSGTGELFF
TGTGCCAGTAGTACGCTATCTGGCACCGGGGAGCTGTTTTTT
>TRBJ2-3|TRBD1|NA|TRBV6-5
CASSYSGQGIPHF
TGTGCCAGCAGTTACTCAGGACAGGGGATTCCGCATTTT
>TRBJ1-5|NA|few|TRBV7-2
CASSLAPEGSAQHF
TGTGCCAGCAGCTTAGCGCCCGAAGGCTCAGCCCAGCATTTT
>TRBJ2-5|NA|few|TRBV23-1
CASIGTQYF
TGCGCCAGCATAGGGACCCAGTACTTC
>TRBJ2-2|TRBD2|NA|TRBV30
CAWTARGDQGELFF
TGTGCCTGGACCGCACGGGGGGACCAGGGGGAGCTGTTTTTT
>TRBJ2-3|NA|once|TRBV7-3
CASSLRLTLGDTQYF
TGTGCCAGCAGCTTAAGACTTACCCTCGGAGATACGCAGTATTTT
>TRBJ2-2|NA|NA|TRBV5-1
CASSLDRVTGELFF
TGCGCCAGCAGCTTGGACAGGGTAACCGGGGAGCTGTTTTTT
>TRBJ2-3|NA|NA|TRBV5-1
CASVSTDTQYF
TGCGCCAGTGTCAGCACAGATACGCAGTATTTT
>TRBJ1-6|TRBD1|few|TRBV28
CASSSFFRQGADSPLHF
TGTGCCAGCAGTTCATTCTTTAGACAGGGAGCAGATTCACCCCTCCACTTT
>TRBJ1-2|TRBD1|NA|TRBV7-3
CASSETGGIYGYTF
TGTGCCAGCAGCGAAACAGGGGGCATCTATGGCTACACCTTC